This T cell receptor (beta chain) originates from a study of shared clonotypes between healthy human individuals. At the deep level, the assay was run. Every subset had its genomic DNA shared out evenly among several immunoSEQ plates. Profiled with immunoSEQ multiplex PCR; TCRdb holds only in-frame clones, not every one. Of hundreds of thousands of clones listed, about 80% are singletons. The CDR3 is 14 residues long. The germline V gene encodes CDR1 KGHSH and CDR2 LQKENI. The germline V and J ends were trimmed by 0 bases and 2 bases, with 8 bases remaining between them. The clonotype originates from a woman in her twenties or thirties in good health. The specimen sequenced was memory CD4+ T cells sorted from blood. Indicated subset: CD45RA-negative fraction. The V gene is TRBV18, the J gene TRBJ2-7; D is unresolved. Here the CDR3 reads CASSPPSAPYEQYF. The CDR3 coding sequence is TGTGCCAGCTCACCACCTTCAGCCCCCTACGAGCAGTACTTC.